The clone carrying this TCR beta chain showed up just a few times. This specimen belongs to a study of cytomegalovirus exposure and HLA in healthy donors. Each donor was healthy, and each was a bone marrow donor. When sampled, the donors appeared nominally healthy, though they likely had unrecorded immune exposures. 60 Vbeta and 13 Jbeta primers were used in PCR. Data came from immunoSEQ multiplex PCR; TCRdb stores just in-frame clones and leaves some out. This table has about 210,000 clones, about 77% appearing once. The clonotype comes from a boy between 10 and 17 years old in good health and CMV-seronegative. The sample taken for sequencing was PBMCs.

CDR3 in DNA: TGCGCCAGCAGCTTATCGGGGATCTCTGGAAACACCATATATTTT. The encoded protein is CASSLSGISGNTIYF. This chain joins TRBV5-1 and TRBJ1-3; D is ambiguous. V was cut by 2 bases and J by 0 bases, with 9 bases left in between. Germline V gene sequence: CDR1 SGHRS, CDR2 YFSETQ. This CDR3 is 15 amino acids long.